This TCR beta chain was sequenced in a study of blood T cell repertoires in COVID-19. About the research overall: Acute and convalescent COVID-19 samples came from the United States, Italy and Spain. Nucleic acid was either cDNA or gDNA, and it came from T cells, B-cell-depleted T cells, or PBMCs.

Libraries were prepared by immunoSEQ multiplex PCR; TCRdb keeps only in-frame clonotypes and omits some of them. The table includes around 150,000 clones, about 86% detected once. The CDR3 extends over 15 amino acids. Germline V lookup: CDR1 MGHRA, CDR2 YSYEKL. Trimming cost V 0 bases and J 2 bases, with 11 bases left between them. The TCR originated in a man between 18 and 29 years old with acute or convalescent COVID-19. Sequenced input: peripheral blood. This rearrangement joins TRBV4-1 to TRBJ2-7, with a weak D call TRBD1 (6 bases). This chain's CDR3 is CASSQDRTDPYEQYF. CDR3 DNA: TGCGCCAGCAGCCAAGACAGGACAGACCCCTACGAGCAGTACTTC.